This entry describes one T cell receptor (beta chain). Its matching antigen is unknown. The entry originates in a study of cytomegalovirus exposure and HLA in healthy donors. Study-wide findings and caveats: While the bulk of TCR sequences proved rare, some public TCRs turned up in many donors. The authors later linked a missense DCLRE1C variant to TCR beta V- and J-gene trimming. Most of the CMV-associated TCR beta chains (in a later analysis) appeared to be HLA-restricted.

Germline V CDR1 and CDR2: SGDLS, YYNGEE. The CDR3 has 16 amino acids. Between the trimmed V and J ends, which lost 0 bases and 5 bases, there was a span of 15 bases. The PCR employed 60 Vbeta primers together with 13 Jbeta primers. Method: immunoSEQ multiplex PCR; TCRdb's copy keeps in-frame clones and lacks some. Found here are under 150,000 clones, roughly four fifths of them singletons; the top ten hold approximately 2.4%. The material sequenced was PBMCs. The chain couples TRBV9 to TRBJ2-1; TRBD2 might be the D (5 bases). The clonotype comes from a male donor in good health and CMV-seronegative. DNA of the CDR3: TGTGCCAGCAGCGTAGGGGTAGAGTTGGGAGACAATGAGCAGTTCTTC. Protein sequence: CASSVGVELGDNEQFF.